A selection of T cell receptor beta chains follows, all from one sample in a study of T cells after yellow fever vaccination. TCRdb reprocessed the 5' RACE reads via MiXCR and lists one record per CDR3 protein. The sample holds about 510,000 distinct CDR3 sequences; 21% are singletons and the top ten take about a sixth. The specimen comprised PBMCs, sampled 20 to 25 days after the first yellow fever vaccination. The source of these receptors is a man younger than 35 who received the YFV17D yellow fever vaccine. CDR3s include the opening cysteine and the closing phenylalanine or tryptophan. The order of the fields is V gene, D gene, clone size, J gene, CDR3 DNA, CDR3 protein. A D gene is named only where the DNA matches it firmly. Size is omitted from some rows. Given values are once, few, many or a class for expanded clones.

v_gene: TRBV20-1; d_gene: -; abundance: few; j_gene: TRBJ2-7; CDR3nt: TGCAGTGCTAGAACAGGGAACTACGAGCAGTACTTC; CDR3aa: CSARTGNYEQYF
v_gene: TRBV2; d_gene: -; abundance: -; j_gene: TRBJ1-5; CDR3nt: TGTGCCAGCGTTGGCGTGAAAGGCAATCAGCCCCAGCATTTT; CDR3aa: CASVGVKGNQPQHF
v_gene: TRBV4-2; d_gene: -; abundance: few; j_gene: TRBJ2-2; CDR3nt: TGTGCCAGCAGCCAAGATCTACCCGGGGAGCTGTTTTTT; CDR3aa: CASSQDLPGELFF
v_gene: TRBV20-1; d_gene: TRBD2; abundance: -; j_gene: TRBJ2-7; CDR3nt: TGCAGTGCTAGGGGGGAGCGGGGGCCACCCTACGAGCAGTACTTC; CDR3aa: CSARGERGPPYEQYF
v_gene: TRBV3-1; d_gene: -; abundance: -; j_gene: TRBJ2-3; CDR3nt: TGTGCCAGCAGCCAAATAGCCGGGAAGTGGGCAGATACGCAGTATTTT; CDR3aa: CASSQIAGKWADTQYF
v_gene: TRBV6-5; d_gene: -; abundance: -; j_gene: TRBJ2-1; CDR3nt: TGTGCCAGCAGTTATAGGGGTAGTCAGGAGCAGTTCTTC; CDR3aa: CASSYRGSQEQFF
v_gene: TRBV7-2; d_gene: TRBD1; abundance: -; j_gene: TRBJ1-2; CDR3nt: TGTGCCAGCAGCTTAGCGCTGACAGGGGCCTATGGCTACACCTTC; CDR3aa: CASSLALTGAYGYTF
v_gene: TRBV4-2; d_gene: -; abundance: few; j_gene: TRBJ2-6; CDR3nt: TGTGCCAGCAGCCGCTCACAGGGATCTCGCACTGGGGCCAACGTCCTGACTTTC; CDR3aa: CASSRSQGSRTGANVLTF
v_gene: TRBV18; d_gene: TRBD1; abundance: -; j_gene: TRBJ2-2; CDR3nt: TGTGCCAGCTCACCATATCGACAGGGGTTATCCACCGGGGAGCTGTTTTTT; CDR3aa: CASSPYRQGLSTGELFF
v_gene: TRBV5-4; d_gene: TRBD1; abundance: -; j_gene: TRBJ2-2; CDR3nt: TGTGCCAGCAGCCCAGGGGGCACGGCCGGGGAGCTGTTTTTT; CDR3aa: CASSPGGTAGELFF
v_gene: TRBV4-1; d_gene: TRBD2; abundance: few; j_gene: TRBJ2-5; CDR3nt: TGCGCCAGCAGCCAGGCGGGACTAGTTAGGGAGACCCAGTACTTC; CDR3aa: CASSQAGLVRETQYF
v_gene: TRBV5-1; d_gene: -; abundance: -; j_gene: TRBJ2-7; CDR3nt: TGCGCCAGCAGCCTCAGGGGCCACTCCTACGAGCAGTACTTC; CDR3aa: CASSLRGHSYEQYF
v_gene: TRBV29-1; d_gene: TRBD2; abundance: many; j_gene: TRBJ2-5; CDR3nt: TGCAGCGTTTCCGCGGGGGGGCTGGAGACCCAGTACTTC; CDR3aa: CSVSAGGLETQYF
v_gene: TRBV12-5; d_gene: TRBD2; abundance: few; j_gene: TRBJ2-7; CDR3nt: TGTGCTAGTGGCGGACTAGCGGGGGACTACGAGCAGTACTTC; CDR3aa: CASGGLAGDYEQYF
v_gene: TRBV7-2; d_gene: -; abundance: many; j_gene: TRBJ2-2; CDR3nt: TGTGCCAGCAGCTTAGTTGTTGGTCTAAACACCGGGGAGCTGTTTTTT; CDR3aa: CASSLVVGLNTGELFF
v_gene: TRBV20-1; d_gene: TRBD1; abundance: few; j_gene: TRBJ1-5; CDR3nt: TGCAGTGCTAGAGCCCTTCAGGGGGGTCAGCCCCAGCATTTT; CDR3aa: CSARALQGGQPQHF
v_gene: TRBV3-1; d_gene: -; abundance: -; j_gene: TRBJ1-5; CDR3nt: TGTGCCAGCAGCCAAGGGACACTGAGCAATCAGCCCCAGCATTTT; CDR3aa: CASSQGTLSNQPQHF
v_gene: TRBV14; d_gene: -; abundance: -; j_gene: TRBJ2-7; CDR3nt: TGTGCCAGCAGCCAATTGAGAGGGGATACCTACGAGCAGTACTTC; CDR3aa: CASSQLRGDTYEQYF
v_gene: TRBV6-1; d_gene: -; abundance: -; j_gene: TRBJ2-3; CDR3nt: TGTGCCAGCAGTGAAAGGGTTCAATCCGGGGGCACAGATACGCAGTATTTT; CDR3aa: CASSERVQSGGTDTQYF
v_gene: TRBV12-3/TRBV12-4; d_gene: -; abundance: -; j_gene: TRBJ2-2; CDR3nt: TGTGCCAGCAGCCCCCGGGTCCGCACCGGGGAGCTGTTTTTT; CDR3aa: CASSPRVRTGELFF